This T cell receptor (beta chain) was documented in a study of shared clonotypes between healthy human individuals. Study-wide background: Researchers drew samples from two women and a few men aged 18 to 49.

Libraries were prepared by immunoSEQ multiplex PCR; TCRdb keeps only in-frame clonotypes and omits some of them. The profile shows 2.3 million or so clones, approximately 95% of them singletons. V was pared by 2 bases and J by 3 bases, with 7 bases of the junction left unmatched. The CDR3 is 15 residues long. Germline values: CDR1 SGDLS, CDR2 YYNGEE. The sequenced material came from naive CD4+ T cells from PBMCs. Noted subset: CD45RA+ positively selected. The chain combines TRBV9 with TRBJ1-2, with TRBD1 matching over 7 bases. The source of this sequence is a man aged 18 to 29 in good health. Some clones in this sample may be carry-over from other donors' samples. CDR3 amino acids: CASSVDGTEYYGYTF. The CDR3 region has the DNA TGTGCCAGCAGCGTTGACGGGACAGAATACTATGGCTACACCTTC.